This passage covers 18 T cell receptor beta chains from one sample sequenced in a study of control samples from healthy donors and cancer patients. The protocol was immunoSEQ multiplex PCR, while the TCRdb copy is restricted to in-frame clones and leaves out a portion. This sample has about 180,000 clones, with roughly 89% found just once. The sequenced material came from blood. These receptors were obtained from a woman between 45 and 65 years old in good health.

The DNA of the CDR3 is TGTGCCAGCAGTTTATCAGGGATCGGCGGGGTTCCTCCCCTCCACTTT. Residues: CASSLSGIGGVPPLHF. The V call is TRBV28, the J call TRBJ1-6; TRBD1 is a possible D gene (5 bases). The CDR3 loop spans 16 amino acids. V shed 1 base and J shed 13 bases, with 20 bases lying between them. In germline, CDR1 is MDHEN, CDR2 SYDVKM.

As to this clone: Germline and junction disagree at one end, which may indicate a read error. V is TRBV6-5 and J is TRBJ2-3; 7 nucleotides match TRBD1. The CDR3 loop spans 13 amino acids. Germline CDR1 is MNHEY and CDR2 is SVGAGI. CDR3 amino acids: CASSHLGTDTQYF. CDR3 bases: TGTGCCAGCAGTCATCTTGGGACAGACACGCAGTATTTT.

This clone showed up just a few times. This chain connects TRBV5-1 to TRBJ2-3; TRBD1 is a possible D gene (7 bases). The V end was cut by 5 bases, the J end by 4 bases, with 14 bases between. Germline CDR1 is SGHRS and CDR2 is YFSETQ. The CDR3 spans 14 residues. As DNA, the CDR3 is TGCGCCAGCAGGGAGGGGGCCTTTCCAGATACGCAGTATTTT. Amino acids: CASREGAFPDTQYF.

This clone was seen a handful of times. V gene TRBV30 combines with J gene TRBJ2-5; D is unresolved. Germline V gives CDR1 GTSNPN, CDR2 SVGIG (reference sequence). Trimming shortened V by 0 bases and J by 5 bases, and 10 bases separated the two germline ends. This CDR3 is built from 13 residues. CDR3 coding DNA: TGTGCCTGGAGTGTACTCAACGGCGAGACCCAGTACTTC. Translation: CAWSVLNGETQYF.

This sequence joins TRBV7-3 and TRBJ2-4; TRBD2 is a possible D gene (7 bases). This CDR3 is 15 amino acids long. V was trimmed by 3 bases and J by 3 bases, leaving 12 bases between them. Looked up from germline, CDR1 is SGHTA and CDR2 is FQGTGA. The CDR3 region is CASSFAGEGKNIQYF. The CDR3 coding sequence is TGTGCCAGCAGCTTCGCAGGGGAGGGCAAAAACATTCAGTACTTC.

The V and J genes are TRBV20-1 and TRBJ2-3; D gene unclear. Per the germline V gene, CDR1 is DFQATT and CDR2 is SNEGSKA (reference sequence). V lost 3 bases to trimming and J lost 6 bases, with 1 base between them. The CDR3 has 9 amino acids. In DNA form, the CDR3 reads TGCAGTGCTAGCGATACGCAGTATTTT. Translating it yields CSASDTQYF.

The rearrangement links TRBV6-2 or TRBV6-3 to TRBJ2-2; 8 bases are shared with TRBD2. Germline V gene lookup returns CDR1 MNHEY and CDR2 SVGEGT. J lost 7 bases, V lost 5 bases, and 6 bases had no gene match. This CDR3 contains 14 residues. CDR3 nucleotides: TGTGCCAGCAGTCTCACGGGGGGGCGCGGGGAGCTGTTTTTT. It yields the protein CASSLTGGRGELFF.

The chain combines TRBV2 with TRBJ1-5; D remains unclear. Per the germline V gene, CDR1 is SNHLY and CDR2 is FYNNEI. The CDR3 is 16 residues long. Trimming left V 6 bases short and J 4 bases short, with 19 bases between. The CDR3: CASRASTYSGNQPQHF. The CDR3 DNA follows: TGTGCCAGCAGGGCGTCGACTTATTCGGGGAATCAGCCCCAGCATTTT.

This rearrangement joins TRBV3-1 (or the pseudogene TRBV3-2) to TRBJ2-3; 8 bases align to TRBD2. Germline trimming cut 0 bases from V and 4 bases from J; bases unmatched to any gene: 6. The germline CDR1 and CDR2 sequences are LGHDT and YNNKEL (reference sequence). This CDR3 is 16 amino acids long. As DNA, the CDR3 is TGTGCCAGCAGCCAAGATCGTGCGGGAGGAGCAGATACGCAGTATTTT. Amino acid sequence: CASSQDRAGGADTQYF.

CDR3 residues: CAWRNRARGLAYNEQFF. The CDR3 bases are TGTGCCTGGAGAAATCGGGCGAGAGGACTAGCCTACAATGAGCAGTTCTTC. The chain combines TRBV30 with TRBJ2-1, with 7 nucleotides matching TRBD2. Germline-derived CDR1 and CDR2 are GTSNPN and SVGIG (reference sequence). Unmatched junction bases numbered 13, after V lost 3 bases and J lost 2 bases. This CDR3 region has 17 residues.

This clone was counted once. The chain combines TRBV6-5 with TRBJ1-1; a possible D gene is TRBD1 (6 bases). V lost 8 bases to trimming and J lost 0 bases, with 13 bases between them. This CDR3 is built from 14 residues. CDR1 is MNHEY and CDR2 is SVGAGI in the germline V gene. The CDR3 coding sequence is TGTGCCAGCGTACAGGGTACAATGAACACTGAAGCTTTCTTT. It is translated as CASVQGTMNTEAFF.

The chain recombines TRBV10-3 with TRBJ2-7, with D perhaps assigned TRBD1 or TRBD2 (6 bases each). The CDR3 is 16 amino acids. V lost 4 bases to trimming and J lost 4 bases, with 20 bases between them. CDR1 is ENHRY and CDR2 is SYGVKD in the germline V gene. The CDR3 spells CAISARGRTGLYEQYF. The DNA of the CDR3 is TGTGCCATCAGTGCAAGGGGGAGGACCGGCCTTTACGAGCAGTACTTC.

This chain joins TRBV28 and TRBJ2-2; 7 bases match TRBD1. Looked up from germline, CDR1 is MDHEN and CDR2 is SYDVKM. The CDR3 runs to 15 residues. V lost 7 bases, J lost 2 bases, and 7 bases stayed unmatched. The CDR3 DNA reads TGTGCCAGCAACTCGGGACAGATAAACACCGGGGAGCTGTTTTTT. Translation gives CASNSGQINTGELFF.

The chain uses TRBV5-1 and TRBJ2-3; D is possibly TRBD1 (6 bases). The CDR3 contains 17 residues. Trimming removed 0 bases at V and 0 bases at J, with 14 bases between. Germline V CDR1 and CDR2: SGHRS, YFSETQ. CDR3 bases: TGCGCCAGCAGCTTGGGGGCAGGGGTGGAGAGCACAGATACGCAGTATTTT. This codes for CASSLGAGVESTDTQYF.

J is TRBJ2-1 and V is TRBV6-2 or TRBV6-3, with 12 positions matching TRBD2. V gave up 5 bases and J gave up 8 bases; unmatched junction bases: 7. This CDR3 has 15 residues. CDR1 and CDR2 from the germline V gene are MNHEY and SVGEGT. CDR3 sequence (DNA): TGTGCCAGCAGTCACACTAGCGGGAGGTCATATGAGCAGTTCTTC. The encoded protein is CASSHTSGRSYEQFF.

This clone was picked up one time. The V and J genes are TRBV27 and TRBJ1-2; 8 bases agree with TRBD1. The CDR3 contains 17 residues. V was clipped by 7 bases and J by 8 bases; unmatched bases: 21. Per germline, CDR1 MNHEY and CDR2 SMNVEV (reference sequence). The CDR3 nucleotides read TGTGCCAGCACCGACCCGCTATCCGGACAGGGATTTGGGGGCTACACCTTC. It translates to CASTDPLSGQGFGGYTF.

V usage is TRBV11-3 and J usage is TRBJ1-3; the D gene is possibly TRBD1 (6 bases). Germline lookup yields CDR1 SGHNT and CDR2 YENEEA. The CDR3 totals 16 residues. Trimming cost V 2 bases and J 4 bases, with 15 bases left between them. The CDR3 bases are TGTGCCAGCAGCTTAAGTGCGGGGGCCGTCGGAAACACCATATATTTT. Encoded protein: CASSLSAGAVGNTIYF.

V gene TRBV2 combines with J gene TRBJ1-2; 9 bases align to TRBD1. The CDR3 consists of 12 residues. Trimming took 7 bases from V and 6 from J; bases not matched to a gene: 3. The germline CDR1 and CDR2 sequences are SNHLY and FYNNEI. CDR3 sequence (DNA): TGTGCCAGCAAAACAGGGGGCGATGGCTACACCTTC. Translated: CASKTGGDGYTF.